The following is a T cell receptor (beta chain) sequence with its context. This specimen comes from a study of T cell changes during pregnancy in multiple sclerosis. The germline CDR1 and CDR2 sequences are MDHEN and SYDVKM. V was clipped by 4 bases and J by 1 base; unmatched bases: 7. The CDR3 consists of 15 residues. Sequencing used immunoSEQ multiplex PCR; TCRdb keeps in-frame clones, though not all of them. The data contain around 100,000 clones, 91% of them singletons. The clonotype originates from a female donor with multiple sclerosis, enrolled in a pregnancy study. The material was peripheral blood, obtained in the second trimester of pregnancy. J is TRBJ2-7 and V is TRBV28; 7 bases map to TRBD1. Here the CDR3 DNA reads TGTGCCAGCAGTTCCCGACAGGGAGCTTCCTACGAGCAGTACTTC. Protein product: CASSSRQGASYEQYF.